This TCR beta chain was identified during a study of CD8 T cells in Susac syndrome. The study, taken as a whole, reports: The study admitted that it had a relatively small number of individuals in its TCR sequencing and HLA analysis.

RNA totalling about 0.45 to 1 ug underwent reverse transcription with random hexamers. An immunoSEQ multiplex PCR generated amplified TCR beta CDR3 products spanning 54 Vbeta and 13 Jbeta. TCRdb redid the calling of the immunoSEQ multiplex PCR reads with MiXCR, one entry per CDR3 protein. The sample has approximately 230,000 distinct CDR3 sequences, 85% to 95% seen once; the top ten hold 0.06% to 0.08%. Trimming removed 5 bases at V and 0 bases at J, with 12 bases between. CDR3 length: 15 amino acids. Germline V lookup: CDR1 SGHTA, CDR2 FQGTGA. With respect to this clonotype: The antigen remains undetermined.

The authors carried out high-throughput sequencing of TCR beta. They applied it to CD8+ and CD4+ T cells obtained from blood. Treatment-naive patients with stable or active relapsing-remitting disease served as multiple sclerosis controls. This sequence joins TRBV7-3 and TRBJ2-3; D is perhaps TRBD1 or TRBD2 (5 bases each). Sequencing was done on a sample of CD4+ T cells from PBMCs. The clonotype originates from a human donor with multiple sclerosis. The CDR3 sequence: CASSERGSSTDTQYF. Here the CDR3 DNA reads TGTGCCAGCAGCGAGAGGGGTTCTAGCACAGATACGCAGTATTTT.